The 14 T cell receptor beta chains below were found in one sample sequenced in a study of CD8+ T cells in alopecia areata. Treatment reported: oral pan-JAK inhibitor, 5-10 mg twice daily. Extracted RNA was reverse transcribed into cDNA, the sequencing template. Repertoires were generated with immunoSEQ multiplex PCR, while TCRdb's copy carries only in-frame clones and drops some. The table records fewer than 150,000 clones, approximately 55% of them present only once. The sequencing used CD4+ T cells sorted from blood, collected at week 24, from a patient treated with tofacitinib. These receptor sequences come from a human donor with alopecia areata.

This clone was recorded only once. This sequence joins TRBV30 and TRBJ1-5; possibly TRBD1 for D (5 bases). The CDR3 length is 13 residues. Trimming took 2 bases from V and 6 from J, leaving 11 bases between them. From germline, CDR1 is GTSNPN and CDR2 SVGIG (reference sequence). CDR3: CAWSTRVGQPQHF. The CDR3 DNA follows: TGTGCCTGGAGTACCAGGGTAGGTCAGCCCCAGCATTTT.

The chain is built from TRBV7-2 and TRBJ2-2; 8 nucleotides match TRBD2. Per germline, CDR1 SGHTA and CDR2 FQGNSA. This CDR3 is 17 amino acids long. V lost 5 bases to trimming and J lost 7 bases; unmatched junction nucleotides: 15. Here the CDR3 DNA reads TGTGCCAGCAGCCGGGGTAGCGGGGAGTCGGGAGGCGGGGAGCTGTTTTTT. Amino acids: CASSRGSGESGGGELFF.

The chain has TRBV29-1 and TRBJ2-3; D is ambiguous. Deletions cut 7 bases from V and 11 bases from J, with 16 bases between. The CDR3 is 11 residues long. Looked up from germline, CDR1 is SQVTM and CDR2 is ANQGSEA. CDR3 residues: CSARTAIRQYF. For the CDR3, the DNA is TGCAGCGCCCGAACGGCTATAAGGCAGTATTTT.

The CDR3 region has the DNA TGTGCCAGCAGGCCTGGGGGGGCGTATACGCAGTATTTT. Translating gives CASRPGGAYTQYF. The V call is TRBV6-5, the J call TRBJ2-3; D perhaps matches TRBD2 (7 bases). CDR3 length equals 13 residues. Germline assignment: CDR1 MNHEY and CDR2 SVGAGI. V lost 6 bases and J 7 bases, leaving 14 bases between the germline ends.

CDR3 amino acids: CASSLGRDRGSQPQHF. CDR3 bases: TGTGCCAGCAGCTTAGGCCGTGACAGGGGGTCTCAGCCCCAGCATTTT. The rearrangement links TRBV13 to TRBJ1-5, with 9 bases lining up with TRBD1. Germline CDR1 PRHDT, CDR2 FYEKMQ (reference sequence). With V trimmed by 0 bases and J by 6 bases, 6 bases remained unmatched. There are 16 residues in the CDR3.

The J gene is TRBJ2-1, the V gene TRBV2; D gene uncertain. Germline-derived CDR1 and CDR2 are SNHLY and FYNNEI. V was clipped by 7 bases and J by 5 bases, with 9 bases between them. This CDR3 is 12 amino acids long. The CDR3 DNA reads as TGTGCCAGCACGGCGGACGACAATGAGCAGTTCTTC. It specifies CASTADDNEQFF.

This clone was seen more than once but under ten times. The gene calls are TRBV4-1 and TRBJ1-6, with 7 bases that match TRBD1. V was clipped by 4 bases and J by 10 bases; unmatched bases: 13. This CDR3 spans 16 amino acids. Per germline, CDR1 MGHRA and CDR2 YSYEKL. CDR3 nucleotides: TGCGCCAGCAGCCGTCAACTACAGGGGAATGGCTCACCCCTCCACTTT. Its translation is CASSRQLQGNGSPLHF.

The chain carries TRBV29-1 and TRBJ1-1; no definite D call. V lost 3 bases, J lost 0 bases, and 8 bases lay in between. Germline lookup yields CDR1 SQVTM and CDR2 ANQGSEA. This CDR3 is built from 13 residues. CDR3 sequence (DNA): TGCAGCGTTGAGCGGCCTATGAACACTGAAGCTTTCTTT. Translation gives CSVERPMNTEAFF. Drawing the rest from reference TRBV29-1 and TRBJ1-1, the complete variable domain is SAVISQKPSRDICQRGTSLTIQCQVDSQVTMMFWYRQQPGQSLTLIATANQGSEATYESGFVIDKFPISRPNLTFSTLTVSNMSPEDSSIYLCSVERPMNTEAFFGQGTRLTVV.

The CDR3 loop is CASRASGGFRETQYF. CDR3 nucleotides: TGTGCCAGCAGAGCCAGCGGGGGATTTAGAGAGACCCAGTACTTC. The chain is built from TRBV6-5 and TRBJ2-5, with 8 bases matching TRBD2. CDR3 length: 15 amino acids. The germline gives CDR1 MNHEY, CDR2 SVGAGI. The V segment lost 6 bases and the J segment 4 bases; nucleotides outside the gene matches: 10.

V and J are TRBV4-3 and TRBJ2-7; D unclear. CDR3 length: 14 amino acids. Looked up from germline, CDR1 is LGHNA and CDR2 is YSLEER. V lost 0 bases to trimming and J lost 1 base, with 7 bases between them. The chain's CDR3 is CASSQDLGSYEQYF. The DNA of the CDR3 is TGCGCCAGCAGCCAAGATCTGGGATCCTACGAGCAGTACTTC.

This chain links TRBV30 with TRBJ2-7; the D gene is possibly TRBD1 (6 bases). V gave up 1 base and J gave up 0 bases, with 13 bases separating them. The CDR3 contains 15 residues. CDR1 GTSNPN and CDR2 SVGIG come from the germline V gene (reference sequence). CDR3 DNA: TGTGCCTGGAGTGGCAGGGGATTTAGCTCCTACGAGCAGTACTTC. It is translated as CAWSGRGFSSYEQYF.

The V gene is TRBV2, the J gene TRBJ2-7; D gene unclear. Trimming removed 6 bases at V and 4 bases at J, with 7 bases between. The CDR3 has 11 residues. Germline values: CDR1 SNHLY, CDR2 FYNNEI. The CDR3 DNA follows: TGTGCCAGCAGGGCAGATTACGAGCAGTACTTC. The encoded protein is CASRADYEQYF. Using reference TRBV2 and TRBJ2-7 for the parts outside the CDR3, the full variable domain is EPEVTQTPSHQVTQMGQEVILRCVPISNHLYFYWYRQILGQKVEFLVSFYNNEISEKSEIFDDQFSVERPDGSNFTLKIRSTKLEDSAMYFCASRADYEQYFGPGTRLTVT.

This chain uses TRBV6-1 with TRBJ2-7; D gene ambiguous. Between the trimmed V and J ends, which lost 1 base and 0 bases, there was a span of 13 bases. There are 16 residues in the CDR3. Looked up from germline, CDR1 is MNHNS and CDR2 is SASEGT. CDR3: CASSEGSPRHSYEQYF. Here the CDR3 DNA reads TGTGCCAGCAGTGAAGGTTCCCCACGCCACTCCTACGAGCAGTACTTC.

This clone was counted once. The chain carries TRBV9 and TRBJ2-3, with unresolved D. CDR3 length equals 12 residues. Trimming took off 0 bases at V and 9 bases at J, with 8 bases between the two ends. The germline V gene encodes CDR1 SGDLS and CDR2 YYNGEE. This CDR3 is CASSVVVGTQYF. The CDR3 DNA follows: TGTGCCAGCAGCGTAGTGGTAGGAACGCAGTATTTT. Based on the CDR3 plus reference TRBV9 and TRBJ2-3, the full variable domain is DSGVTQTPKHLITATGQRVTLRCSPRSGDLSVYWYQQSLDQGLQFLIQYYNGEERAKGNILERFSAQQFPDLHSELNLSSLELGDSALYFCASSVVVGTQYFGPGTRLTVL.